The 13 T cell receptor beta chains presented below share a single source sample, sequenced in a study of T cell clonality in common variable immunodeficiency. Clones were sequenced by immunoSEQ multiplex PCR, and TCRdb holds only the in-frame ones, with some missing. Observed in the sample are some 43,000 clones, none of them singletons. Specimen: peripheral blood mononuclear cells. Source of these receptors: a person aged 18 to 70 in good health.

This clone was picked up many times. The read gets to within 3 residues of the CDR3 end, and the germline J gene fills in the rest. The chain has TRBV11-2 and TRBJ2-1; 8 positions agree with TRBD2. CDR3 size: 15 residues. From germline, CDR1 is SGHAT and CDR2 FQNNGV. The ends lost 1 base at V and 6 bases at J; junction bases unmatched: 5. Partial CDR3 DNA: TGTGCCAGCAGCTTAGGGGCGGGAGGCACCAATGAG. It translates to CASSLGAGGTNE. Given in full, the CDR3 is CASSLGAGGTNEQFF.

This clone was counted at least ten times. The read finishes 3 residues shy of the CDR3 end, and the germline J gene is used to complete it. The chain uses TRBV4-2 and TRBJ2-2, with 9 bases identical to TRBD2. Germline trimming cut 0 bases from V and 7 bases from J; bases unmatched to any gene: 12. The length of the CDR3 is 18 residues. Looked up from germline, CDR1 is LGHNA and CDR2 is YNFKEQ. The CDR3 loop is CASSQESSAGGAFGELFF. CDR3 DNA, as far as it was read: TGTGCCAGCAGCCAAGAAAGTAGTGCGGGGGGGGCCTTCGGGGAG.

This clone was found a few times. The CDR3 end is not reached by the read, which stops 3 residues before it; the germline J gene fills it in. The J gene is TRBJ1-2, the V gene TRBV11-2, with TRBD1 identical over 10 bases. V shed 3 bases, J shed 2 bases, and the junction held 3 bases outside the gene matches. The CDR3 covers 15 residues. Germline CDR1 and CDR2: SGHAT and FQNNGV. The CDR3 spells CASSLSGQGNYGYTF. CDR3 bases read: TGTGCCAGCAGCTTGTCGGGACAGGGGAACTATGGC.

This clone was seen ten or more times. The observed sequence ends 3 residues before the CDR3 terminus, with the missing tail filled in from the germline J gene. The V call is TRBV5-1, the J call TRBJ1-2, with no clear D. V was shortened by 0 bases and J by 4 bases, with 13 bases between the two germline ends. The CDR3 runs 15 residues. CDR1 is SGHRS, CDR2 YFSETQ, per germline. Partial CDR3 DNA: TGCGCCAGCAGCTTGGCCAGCAGGCCAATCTATGGC. Protein: CASSLASRPIYG. The complete CDR3 sequence is CASSLASRPIYGYTF.

This clone came up many times. The read is 3 residues too short to cover the CDR3 end, so that end is filled in from the germline J gene. The chain links TRBV7-6 to TRBJ1-1; TRBD1 matches at 9 bases. The CDR3 contains 13 residues. CDR1 and CDR2 from the germline V gene are SGHVS and FNYEAQ. After removal of 4 bases from V and 7 bases from J, the junction contained 4 bases not matched to a gene. The CDR3 region is CASSSPGQGEAFF. The DNA read from the CDR3 is TGTGCCAGCAGCTCACCGGGACAGGGTGAA.

Ten or more counts support this clone. The CDR3 end lies 3 residues beyond the end of the read and is filled in from the germline J gene. The chain has TRBV29-1 and TRBJ1-2; tentatively, D is TRBD1 (5 bases). The CDR3 runs to 11 residues. CDR1 and CDR2 from the germline V gene are SQVTM and ANQGSEA. The sequenced CDR3 bases are TGCAGCGTTGCGGCAGGGAAAGGC. Encoded protein: CSVAAGKG. The complete CDR3 reads CSVAAGKGYTF.

This clone has at least ten counts. The read falls 3 residues short of the CDR3 end, and the missing part is taken from the germline J gene. The chain uses TRBV30 and TRBJ2-5; TRBD1 is a possible D gene (5 bases). V was pared by 6 bases and J by 5 bases, with 10 bases between. Germline lookup yields CDR1 GTSNPN and CDR2 SVGIG (reference sequence). The CDR3 loop spans 11 amino acids. CDR3 amino acids: CACCRGETQYF. CDR3 DNA (partial): TGTGCCTGTTGTAGGGGTGAGACC.

This clone was seen at least ten times. The CDR3 end falls 3 residues outside the read, so it is completed with the germline J gene. This rearrangement joins TRBV20-1 to TRBJ2-2; TRBD2 matches 11 bases. The CDR3 runs 15 residues. Germline V gene lookup returns CDR1 DFQATT and CDR2 SNEGSKA (reference sequence). Trimming removed 3 bases from V and 7 bases from J; junction bases left unmatched: 7. The DNA read from the CDR3 is TGCAGTGCTAGCCGCCTAGCGGGGGGTGTCGGGGAG. It specifies CSASRLAGGVGE. The entire CDR3 protein reads CSASRLAGGVGELFF.

This clone is medium-sized. From the germline J gene comes the end of the CDR3, since the read stops 3 residues before it. V usage is TRBV29-1 and J usage is TRBJ2-5, with TRBD2 matching over 14 bases. Germline loops: CDR1 SQVTM, CDR2 ANQGSEA. V lost 1 base, J lost 4 bases, and 2 bases stayed unmatched. This CDR3 is built from 15 residues. CDR3: CSVEGGTSGGETQYF. The sequenced part of the CDR3 DNA is TGCAGCGTTGAAGGTGGGACTAGCGGGGGAGAGACC.

This clone was seen many times. CDR3 loop: CASSSGAYEQYF. The sequenced part of the CDR3 DNA is TGTGCCAGTAGTTCCGGGGCCTACGAG. The chain carries TRBV19 and TRBJ2-7; possible D gene TRBD2, 5 bases. The read terminates 3 residues ahead of where the CDR3 ends, so the germline J gene completes it. Between the trimmed V and J ends, which lost 5 bases and 2 bases, there was a span of 7 bases. The germline CDR1 and CDR2 sequences are LNHDA and SQIVND (reference sequence). CDR3 length: 12 residues. Full variable domain (remainder filled in from reference TRBV19 and TRBJ2-7): DGGITQSPKYLFRKEGQNVTLSCEQNLNHDAMYWYRQDPGQGLRLIYYSQIVNDFQKGDIAEGYSVSREKKESFPLTVTSAQKNPTAFYLCASSSGAYEQYFGPGTRLTVT.

Many counts were recorded for this clone. The read gets to within 3 residues of the CDR3 end, and the germline J gene fills in the rest. The V call is TRBV19, the J call TRBJ1-1; 7 bases align to TRBD1. With 2 bases clipped from V and 0 bases from J, the junction kept 0 bases outside the gene matches. The CDR3 extends over 14 amino acids. Germline loops: CDR1 LNHDA, CDR2 SQIVND (reference sequence). The part of the CDR3 DNA that was read is TGTGCCAGTAGTATACAGGGGGTGAACACTGAA. Its translation is CASSIQGVNTE. From start to end, the CDR3 is CASSIQGVNTEAFF.

To note about this clone: The read halts 3 residues ahead of the CDR3 end, with the missing end drawn from the germline J gene. The chain uses TRBV5-1 and TRBJ2-7, with 10 nucleotides matching TRBD1. J lost 6 bases, V lost 6 bases, and 9 bases had no gene match. The germline gives CDR1 SGHRS, CDR2 YFSETQ. The CDR3 spans 14 residues. The CDR3 DNA, read in part, is TGCGCCAGCACGTTCGGGACAGGGGAAAGCGAG. Translation: CASTFGTGESE. The complete CDR3 reads CASTFGTGESEQYF.

This clone has only a few counts. Mismatch with germline at one junction end may stem from a read error. Sequencing ends 3 residues short of the CDR3 end; the germline J gene provides the rest. The chain couples TRBV7-7 to TRBJ2-1; D unclear. This CDR3 has 16 amino acids. Germline V CDR1 and CDR2: SSHAT, FNYEAQ (reference sequence). The CDR3 loop reads CASSLHRPVRDNEQFF. The CDR3 bases that were read are TGTGCTAGCAGCTTACATCGACCAGTCCGGGACAATGAG.